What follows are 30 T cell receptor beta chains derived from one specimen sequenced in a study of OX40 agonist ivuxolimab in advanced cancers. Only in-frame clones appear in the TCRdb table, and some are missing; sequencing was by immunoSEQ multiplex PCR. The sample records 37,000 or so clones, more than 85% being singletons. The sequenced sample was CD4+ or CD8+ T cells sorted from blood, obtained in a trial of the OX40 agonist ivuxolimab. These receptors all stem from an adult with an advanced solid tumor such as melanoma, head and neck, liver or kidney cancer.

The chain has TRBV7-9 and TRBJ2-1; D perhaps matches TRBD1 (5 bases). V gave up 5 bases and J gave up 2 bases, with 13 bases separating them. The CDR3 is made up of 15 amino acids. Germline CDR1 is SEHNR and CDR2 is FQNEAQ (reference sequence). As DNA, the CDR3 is TGTGCCAGCAGCCCGACAGAGACGGCCTACAATGAGCAGTTCTTC. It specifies CASSPTETAYNEQFF.

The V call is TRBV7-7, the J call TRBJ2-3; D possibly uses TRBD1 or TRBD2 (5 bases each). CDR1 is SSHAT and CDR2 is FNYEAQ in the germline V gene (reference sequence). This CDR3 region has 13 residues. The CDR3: CASSTDRGDTQYF. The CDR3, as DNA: TGTGCTAGCTCGACAGATCGGGGAGATACGCAGTATTTT.

This chain's CDR3 is CASSPYGGSNQPQHF. CDR3 bases: TGTGCCAGCAGCCCGTACGGCGGTAGCAATCAGCCCCAGCATTTT. This rearrangement joins TRBV5-6 to TRBJ1-5; no reliable D call. This CDR3 comprises 15 residues. V lost 4 bases, J lost 0 bases, and 11 bases lay in between. Looked up from germline, CDR1 is SGHDT and CDR2 is YYEEEE.

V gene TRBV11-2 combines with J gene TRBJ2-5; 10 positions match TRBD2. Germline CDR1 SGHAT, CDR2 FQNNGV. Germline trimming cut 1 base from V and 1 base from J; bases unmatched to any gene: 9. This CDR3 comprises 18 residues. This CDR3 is CASSLGIFSGGIQETQYF. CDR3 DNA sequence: TGTGCCAGCAGCTTAGGGATCTTTAGCGGGGGGATCCAAGAGACCCAGTACTTC.

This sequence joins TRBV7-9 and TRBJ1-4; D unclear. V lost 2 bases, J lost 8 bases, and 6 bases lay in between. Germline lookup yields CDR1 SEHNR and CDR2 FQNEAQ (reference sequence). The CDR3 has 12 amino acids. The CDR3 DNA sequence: TGTGCCAGCAGCTTAAGAAAGGAAAAACTGTTTTTT. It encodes CASSLRKEKLFF.

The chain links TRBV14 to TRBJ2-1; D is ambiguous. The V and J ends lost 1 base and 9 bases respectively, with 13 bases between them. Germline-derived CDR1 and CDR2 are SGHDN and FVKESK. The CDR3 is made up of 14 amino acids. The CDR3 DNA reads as TGTGCCAGCAGCCAAGGGGTGACCTCGGGTGAGCAGTTCTTC. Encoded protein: CASSQGVTSGEQFF.

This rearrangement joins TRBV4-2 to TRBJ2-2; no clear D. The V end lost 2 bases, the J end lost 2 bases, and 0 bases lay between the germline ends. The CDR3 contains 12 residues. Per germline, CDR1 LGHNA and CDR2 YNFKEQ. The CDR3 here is CASSQNTGELFF. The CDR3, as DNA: TGTGCCAGCAGCCAAAACACCGGGGAGCTGTTTTTT.

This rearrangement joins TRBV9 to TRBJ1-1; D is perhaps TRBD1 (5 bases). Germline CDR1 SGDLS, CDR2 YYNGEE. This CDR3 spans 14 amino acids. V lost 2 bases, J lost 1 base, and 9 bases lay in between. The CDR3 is CASSVGGQNTEAFF. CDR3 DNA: TGTGCCAGCAGCGTCGGAGGACAGAACACTGAAGCTTTCTTT.

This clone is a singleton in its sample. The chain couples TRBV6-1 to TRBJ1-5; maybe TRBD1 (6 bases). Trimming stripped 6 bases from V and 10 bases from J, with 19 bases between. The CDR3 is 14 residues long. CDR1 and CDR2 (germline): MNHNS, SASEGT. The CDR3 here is CASRGDIQGGPQHF. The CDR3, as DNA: TGTGCCAGCAGAGGGGACATCCAAGGGGGACCCCAGCATTTT.

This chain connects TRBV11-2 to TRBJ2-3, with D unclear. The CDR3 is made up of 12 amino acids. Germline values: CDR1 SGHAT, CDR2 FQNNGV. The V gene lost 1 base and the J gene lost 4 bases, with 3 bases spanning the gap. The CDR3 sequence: CASSLVPDTQYF. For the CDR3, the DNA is TGTGCCAGCAGCTTAGTTCCAGATACGCAGTATTTT.

This CDR3 is CAWSPRGGNTIYF. For the CDR3, the DNA is TGTGCCTGGAGTCCTCGGGGGGGAAACACCATATATTTT. V usage is TRBV30 and J usage is TRBJ1-3; a possible D gene is TRBD1 (5 bases). CDR1 and CDR2 (germline): GTSNPN, SVGIG (reference sequence). V lost 2 bases to trimming and J lost 4 bases, with 9 bases between them. The CDR3 runs to 13 residues.

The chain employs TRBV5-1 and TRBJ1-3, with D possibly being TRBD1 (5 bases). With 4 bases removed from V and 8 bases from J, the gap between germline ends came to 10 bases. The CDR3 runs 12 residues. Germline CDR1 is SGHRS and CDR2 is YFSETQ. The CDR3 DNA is TGCGCCAGCAGCGATGGGGGTGACACCATATATTTT. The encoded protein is CASSDGGDTIYF.

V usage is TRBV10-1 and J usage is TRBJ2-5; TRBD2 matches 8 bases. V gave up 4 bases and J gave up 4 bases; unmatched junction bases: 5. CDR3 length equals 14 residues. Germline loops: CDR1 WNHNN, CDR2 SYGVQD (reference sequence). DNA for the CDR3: TGCGCCAGCAGTGTTCCGGGGGGGGGAGAGACCCAGTACTTC. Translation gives CASSVPGGGETQYF.

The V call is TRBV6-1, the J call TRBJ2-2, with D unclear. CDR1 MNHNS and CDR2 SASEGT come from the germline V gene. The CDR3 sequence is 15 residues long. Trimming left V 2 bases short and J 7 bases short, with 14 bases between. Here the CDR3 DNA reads TGTGCCAGCAGTGAATTGTTAGGATCTGGCGGGGAGCTGTTTTTT. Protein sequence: CASSELLGSGGELFF.

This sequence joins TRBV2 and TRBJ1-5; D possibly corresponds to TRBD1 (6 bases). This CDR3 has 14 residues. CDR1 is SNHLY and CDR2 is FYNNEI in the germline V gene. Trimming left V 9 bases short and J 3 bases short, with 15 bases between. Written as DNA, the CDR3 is TGTGCCAGTGGAGGACAGACTGACAATCAGCCCCAGCATTTT. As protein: CASGGQTDNQPQHF.

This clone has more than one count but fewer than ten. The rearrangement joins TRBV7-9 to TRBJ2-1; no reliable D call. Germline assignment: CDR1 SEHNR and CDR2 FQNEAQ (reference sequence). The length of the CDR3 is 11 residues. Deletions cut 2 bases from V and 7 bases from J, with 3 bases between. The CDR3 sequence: CASSLMNEQFF. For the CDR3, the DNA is TGTGCCAGCAGCTTAATGAATGAGCAGTTCTTC.

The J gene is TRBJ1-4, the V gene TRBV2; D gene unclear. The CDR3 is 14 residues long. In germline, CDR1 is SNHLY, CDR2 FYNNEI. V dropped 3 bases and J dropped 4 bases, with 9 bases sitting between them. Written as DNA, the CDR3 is TGTGCCAGCAGTGACGGGCCATATAATGAAAAACTGTTTTTT. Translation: CASSDGPYNEKLFF.

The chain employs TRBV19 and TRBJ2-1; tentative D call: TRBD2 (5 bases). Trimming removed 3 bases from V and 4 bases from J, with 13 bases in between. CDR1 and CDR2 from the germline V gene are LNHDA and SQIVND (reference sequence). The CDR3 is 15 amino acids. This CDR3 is CASSIEGAGYNEQFF. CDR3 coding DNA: TGTGCCAGTAGTATCGAGGGAGCTGGGTACAATGAGCAGTTCTTC.

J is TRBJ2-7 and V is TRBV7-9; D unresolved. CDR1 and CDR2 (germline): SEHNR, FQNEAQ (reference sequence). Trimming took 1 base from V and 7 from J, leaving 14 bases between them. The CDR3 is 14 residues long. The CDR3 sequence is CASSLGEASWEQYF. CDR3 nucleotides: TGTGCCAGCAGCTTAGGGGAAGCTTCCTGGGAGCAGTACTTC. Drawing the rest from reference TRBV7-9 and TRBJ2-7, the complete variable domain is DTGVSQNPRHKITKRGQNVTFRCDPISEHNRLYWYRQTLGQGPEFLTYFQNEAQLEKSRLLSDRFSAERPKGSFSTLEIQRTEQGDSAMYLCASSLGEASWEQYFGPGTRLTVT.

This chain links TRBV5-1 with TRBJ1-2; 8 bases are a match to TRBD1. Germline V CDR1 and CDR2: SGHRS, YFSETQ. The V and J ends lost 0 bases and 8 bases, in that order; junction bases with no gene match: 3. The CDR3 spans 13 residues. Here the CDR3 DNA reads TGCGCCAGCAGCTTGGGGACAGGGAACGGCTACACCTTC. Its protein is CASSLGTGNGYTF.

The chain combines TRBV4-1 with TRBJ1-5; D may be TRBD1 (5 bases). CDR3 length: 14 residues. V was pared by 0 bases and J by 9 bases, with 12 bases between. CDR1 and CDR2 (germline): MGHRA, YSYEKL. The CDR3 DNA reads TGCGCCAGCAGCCAAGACATGCCGGGGCGGCCCCAGCATTTT. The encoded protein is CASSQDMPGRPQHF.

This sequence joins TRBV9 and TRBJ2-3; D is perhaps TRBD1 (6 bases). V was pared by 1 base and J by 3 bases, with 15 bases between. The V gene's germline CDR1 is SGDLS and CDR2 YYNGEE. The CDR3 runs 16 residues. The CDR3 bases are TGTGCCAGCAGCGTATTGGCACAGGGCGGGACAGATACGCAGTATTTT. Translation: CASSVLAQGGTDTQYF. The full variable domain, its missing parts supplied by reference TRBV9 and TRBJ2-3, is DSGVTQTPKHLITATGQRVTLRCSPRSGDLSVYWYQQSLDQGLQFLIQYYNGEERAKGNILERFSAQQFPDLHSELNLSSLELGDSALYFCASSVLAQGGTDTQYFGPGTRLTVL.

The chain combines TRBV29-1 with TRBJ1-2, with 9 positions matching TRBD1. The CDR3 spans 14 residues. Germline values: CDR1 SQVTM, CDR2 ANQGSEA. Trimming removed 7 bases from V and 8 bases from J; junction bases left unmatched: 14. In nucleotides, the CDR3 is TGCAGCGCAAAACCCGGGACAGGGACAGGAGGCTACACCTTC. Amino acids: CSAKPGTGTGGYTF.

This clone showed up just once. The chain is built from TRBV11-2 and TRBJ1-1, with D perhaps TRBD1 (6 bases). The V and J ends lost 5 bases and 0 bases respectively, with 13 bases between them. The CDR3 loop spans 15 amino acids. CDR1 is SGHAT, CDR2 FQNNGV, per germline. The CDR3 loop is CASSAAGTMNTEAFF. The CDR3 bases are TGTGCCAGCAGCGCGGCCGGGACAATGAACACTGAAGCTTTCTTT.

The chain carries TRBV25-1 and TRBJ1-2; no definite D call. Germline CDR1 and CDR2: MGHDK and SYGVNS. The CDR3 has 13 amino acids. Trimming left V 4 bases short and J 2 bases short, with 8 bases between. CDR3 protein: CASSADGNYGYTF. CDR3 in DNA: TGTGCCAGCAGTGCTGACGGAAACTATGGCTACACCTTC.

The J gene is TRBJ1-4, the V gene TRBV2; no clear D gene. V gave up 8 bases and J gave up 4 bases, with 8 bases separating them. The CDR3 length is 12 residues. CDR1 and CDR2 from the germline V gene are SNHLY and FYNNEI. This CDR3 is CASVGINEKLFF. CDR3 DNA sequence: TGTGCCAGCGTGGGGATTAATGAAAAACTGTTTTTT.

This chain's CDR3 is CASSLRGGTDTQYF. Written as DNA, the CDR3 is TGTGCCAGCAGCCTCCGGGGGGGCACAGATACGCAGTATTTT. The chain links TRBV11-3 to TRBJ2-3, with 7 bases identical to TRBD2. The V gene end was trimmed by 5 bases and the J gene end by 1 base; junction bases not matched to a gene: 3. This CDR3 is built from 14 residues. Germline CDR1 reads SGHNT; CDR2 reads YENEEA.

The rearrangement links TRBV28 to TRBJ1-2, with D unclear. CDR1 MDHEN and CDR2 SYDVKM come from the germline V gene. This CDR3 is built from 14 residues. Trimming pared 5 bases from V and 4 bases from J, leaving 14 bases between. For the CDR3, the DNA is TGTGCCAGCAGTACTGAGGACCGTCCCTATGGCTACACCTTC. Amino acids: CASSTEDRPYGYTF.

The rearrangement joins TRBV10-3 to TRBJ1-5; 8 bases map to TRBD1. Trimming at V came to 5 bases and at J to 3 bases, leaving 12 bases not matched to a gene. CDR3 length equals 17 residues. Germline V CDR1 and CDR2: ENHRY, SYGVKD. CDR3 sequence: CAISSDRVDTSNQPQHF. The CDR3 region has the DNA TGTGCCATCAGTTCGGACAGGGTCGATACGTCCAATCAGCCCCAGCATTTT.

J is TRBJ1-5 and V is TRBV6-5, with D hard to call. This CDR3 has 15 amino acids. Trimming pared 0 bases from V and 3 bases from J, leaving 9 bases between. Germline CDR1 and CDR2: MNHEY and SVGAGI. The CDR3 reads CASSYSSNSNQPQHF. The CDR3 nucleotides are TGTGCCAGCAGTTACTCTTCCAATTCCAATCAGCCCCAGCATTTT.